This T cell receptor beta chain was sequenced in a study of tumor-infiltrating lymphocytes in primary liver carcinoma. The germline CDR1 and CDR2 sequences are SGHAT and FQNNGV. The CDR3 totals 13 residues. The V and J ends lost 0 bases and 15 bases respectively, with 16 bases between them. Joint extraction of RNA and DNA used roughly 19-32 mg of bulk tissue that was unsorted. Patients were treatment-naive with chronic HBV infection. The investigators made TCR beta cDNA from roughly 0.55 ug total RNA, using a constant-region primer. For TCR beta, libraries were produced by three nested multiplex PCR rounds using slightly modified ARM-PCR. TRBV1-TRBV30 forward primers paired with a C-beta reverse primer drove the first two PCR rounds, approximately 11 cycles each. TCRdb passed the multiplex PCR reads through MiXCR, listing each CDR3 protein once. The table records about 110,000 distinct CDR3 sequences, around 62% of them present only once.

This clonotype was obtained from a woman aged 55-70 years with primary liver carcinoma and hepatitis B virus infection. V gene TRBV11-2 combines with J gene TRBJ2-3; D remains unclear. The sequenced material came from liver tumor tissue from sampling region 1. Subset of the sample: tumor region T1, superior pole. As DNA, the CDR3 is TGTGCCAGCAGCTTAGATCGAGTAGATACGTACTATTTT. Translating gives CASSLDRVDTYYF.